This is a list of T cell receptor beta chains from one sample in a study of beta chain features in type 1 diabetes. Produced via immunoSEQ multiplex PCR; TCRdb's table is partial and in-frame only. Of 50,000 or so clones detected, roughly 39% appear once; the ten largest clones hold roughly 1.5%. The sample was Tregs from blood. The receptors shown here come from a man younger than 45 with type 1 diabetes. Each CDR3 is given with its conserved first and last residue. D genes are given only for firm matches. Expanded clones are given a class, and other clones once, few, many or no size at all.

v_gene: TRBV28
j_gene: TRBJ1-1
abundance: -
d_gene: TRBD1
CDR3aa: CASSYEGALGVPGVGEAFF
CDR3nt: TGTGCCAGCAGTTACGAGGGGGCGTTAGGGGTACCGGGGGTAGGTGAAGCTTTCTTT

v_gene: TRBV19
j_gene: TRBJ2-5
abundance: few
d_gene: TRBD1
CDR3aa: CATSLGTGVQTQYF
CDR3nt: TGTGCCACCTCCCTCGGGACAGGGGTGCAGACCCAGTACTTC

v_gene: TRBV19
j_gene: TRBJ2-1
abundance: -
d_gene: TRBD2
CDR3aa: CASSPIGTSVYNEQFF
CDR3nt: TGTGCCAGTAGTCCGATTGGGACTAGCGTATACAATGAGCAGTTCTTC

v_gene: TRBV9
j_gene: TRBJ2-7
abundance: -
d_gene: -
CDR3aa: CASSVGNRANEQYF
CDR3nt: TGTGCCAGCAGCGTAGGAAACAGGGCTAACGAGCAGTACTTC

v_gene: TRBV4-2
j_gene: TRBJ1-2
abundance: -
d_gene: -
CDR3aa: CASKMAGRDGYTF
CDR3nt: TGTGCCAGCAAAATGGCAGGGAGGGATGGCTACACCTTC

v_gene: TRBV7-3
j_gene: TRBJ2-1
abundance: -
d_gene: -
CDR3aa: CASSPKYNKQFF
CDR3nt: TGTGCCAGCAGCCCCAAGTACAATAAGCAGTTCTTC

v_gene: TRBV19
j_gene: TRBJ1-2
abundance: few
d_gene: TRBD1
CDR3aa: CASSIDPDRHYGYTF
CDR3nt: TGTGCCAGTAGTATCGACCCGGACAGGCACTATGGCTACACCTTC

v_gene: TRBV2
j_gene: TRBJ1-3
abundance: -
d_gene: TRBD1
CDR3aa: CASSVGQGANTIYF
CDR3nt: TGTGCCAGCAGTGTCGGACAGGGGGCCAACACCATATATTTT

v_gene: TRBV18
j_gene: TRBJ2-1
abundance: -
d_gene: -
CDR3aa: CASSPPAGGSYNEQFF
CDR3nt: TGTGCCAGCTCACCACCGGCAGGGGGGTCCTACAATGAGCAGTTCTTC

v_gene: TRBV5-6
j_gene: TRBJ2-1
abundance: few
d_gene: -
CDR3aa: CASSGDWLGFEQFF
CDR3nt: TGTGCCAGCAGCGGGGACTGGCTCGGCTTCGAGCAGTTCTTC

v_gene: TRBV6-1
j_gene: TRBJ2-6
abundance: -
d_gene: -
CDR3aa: CASRRHLSGANVLTF
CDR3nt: TGTGCCAGCAGACGACACCTCTCTGGGGCCAACGTCCTGACTTTC

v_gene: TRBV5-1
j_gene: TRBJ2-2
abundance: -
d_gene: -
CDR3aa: CASSFRTANTGELFF
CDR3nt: TGCGCCAGCAGCTTCCGGACAGCTAACACCGGGGAGCTGTTTTTT

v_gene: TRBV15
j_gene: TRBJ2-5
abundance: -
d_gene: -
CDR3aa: CATKRQRDGETQYF
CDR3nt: TGTGCCACCAAACGTCAGAGGGATGGGGAGACCCAGTACTTC

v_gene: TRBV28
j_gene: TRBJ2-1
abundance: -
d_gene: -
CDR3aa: CASSFQGSYNEQFF
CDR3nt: TGTGCCAGCAGTTTCCAGGGTTCCTACAATGAGCAGTTCTTC

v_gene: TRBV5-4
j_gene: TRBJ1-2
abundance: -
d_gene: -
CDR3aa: CASSLVNPRDYGYTF
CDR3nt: TGTGCCAGCAGCTTAGTCAATCCTCGGGACTATGGCTACACCTTC

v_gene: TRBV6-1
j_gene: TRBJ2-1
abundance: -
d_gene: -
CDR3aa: CASRGEVQSYNEQFF
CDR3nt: TGTGCCAGCAGAGGAGAAGTGCAGTCCTACAATGAGCAGTTCTTC

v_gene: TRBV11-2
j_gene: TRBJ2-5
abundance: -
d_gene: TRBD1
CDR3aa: CASSLGTGQETQYF
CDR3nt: TGTGCCAGCAGCCTCGGGACAGGCCAAGAGACCCAGTACTTC

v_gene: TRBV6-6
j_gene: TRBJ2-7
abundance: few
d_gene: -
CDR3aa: CASSSSDVQGAYF
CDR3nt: TGTGCCAGCAGCTCCTCCGACGTACAGGGTGCGTACTTC

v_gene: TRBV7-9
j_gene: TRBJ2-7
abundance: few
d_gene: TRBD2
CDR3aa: CASSQHLGGSGYEQYF
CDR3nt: TGTGCCAGCAGCCAACACCTCGGCGGGAGCGGCTACGAGCAGTACTTC

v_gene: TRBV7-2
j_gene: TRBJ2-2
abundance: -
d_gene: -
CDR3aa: CASSWLRATGELFF
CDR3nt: TGTGCCAGCAGCTGGCTCAGGGCGACCGGGGAGCTGTTTTTT

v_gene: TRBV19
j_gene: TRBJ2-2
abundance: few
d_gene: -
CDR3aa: CASSPGPNGGGELFF
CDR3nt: TGTGCCAGTAGTCCGGGCCCCAACGGGGGCGGGGAGCTGTTTTTT

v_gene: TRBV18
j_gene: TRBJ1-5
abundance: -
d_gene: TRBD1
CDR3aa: CASSLNSGTGGIEPQHF
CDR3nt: TGTGCCAGCTCCCTTAACTCCGGGACAGGGGGTATTGAGCCCCAGCATTTT

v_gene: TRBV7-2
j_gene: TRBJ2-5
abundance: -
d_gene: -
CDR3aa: CASSFFGLAKNQETQYF
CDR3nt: TGTGCCAGCAGCTTCTTTGGGCTAGCGAAAAACCAAGAGACCCAGTACTTC

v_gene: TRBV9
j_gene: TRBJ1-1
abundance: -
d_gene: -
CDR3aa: CASSPSPGGAMNTEAFF
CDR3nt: TGTGCCAGCAGCCCCAGCCCGGGGGGCGCGATGAACACTGAAGCTTTCTTT

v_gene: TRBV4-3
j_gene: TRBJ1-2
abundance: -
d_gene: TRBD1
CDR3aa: CASSQPGQGGYGYTF
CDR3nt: TGCGCCAGCAGCCAGCCGGGACAGGGGGGCTATGGCTACACCTTC